Listed here are 3 T cell receptor beta chains from one sample, sequenced in a study of blood T cells in healthy people across ages. For the second PCR, which ran for roughly 6 to 11 cycles, a sample-barcoded 5' primer and a J-beta primer mix were used. TCRdb processed the 5' RACE reads anew with MiXCR; each CDR3 protein has one entry. The sample shows over a million distinct CDR3 sequences, 35% to 45% of them seen only once. The sample taken for sequencing was blood. These receptor sequences come from a woman under 30 in good health.

The J gene is TRBJ2-1, the V gene TRBV24-1; D unclear. V dropped 2 bases and J dropped 6 bases, with 7 bases sitting between them. Germline V gene sequence: CDR1 KGHDR, CDR2 SFDVKD. The CDR3 spans 13 residues. The CDR3 sequence: CATSDSGFNEQFF. The CDR3 nucleotides read TGTGCCACCAGTGATTCCGGGTTCAATGAGCAGTTCTTC.

This clonotype has at least ten counts. The chain joins TRBV28 to TRBJ1-2; 9 bases match TRBD1. This CDR3 has 14 amino acids. J was trimmed by 3 bases and V by 4 bases; bases with no gene match: 3. Germline CDR1 and CDR2: MDHEN and SYDVKM. The CDR3 reads CASSSGQGHYGYTF. DNA of the CDR3: TGTGCCAGCAGTTCGGGACAGGGACACTATGGCTACACCTTC.

The chain couples TRBV7-9 to TRBJ2-1; perhaps TRBD2 as D (5 bases). CDR3 length: 15 residues. Trimming removed 0 bases at V and 3 bases at J, with 9 bases between. Germline V CDR1 and CDR2: SEHNR, FQNEAQ (reference sequence). CDR3 amino acids: CASSLALAVYNEQFF. The CDR3 DNA reads as TGTGCCAGCAGCTTAGCTCTAGCCGTCTACAATGAGCAGTTCTTC. Based on the CDR3 plus reference TRBV7-9 and TRBJ2-1, the full variable domain is DTGVSQNPRHKITKRGQNVTFRCDPISEHNRLYWYRQTLGQGPEFLTYFQNEAQLEKSRLLSDRFSAERPKGSFSTLEIQRTEQGDSAMYLCASSLALAVYNEQFFGPGTRLTVL.